These T cell receptor beta chains were read from a single sample in a study of cytomegalovirus exposure and HLA in healthy donors. Measured with immunoSEQ multiplex PCR; TCRdb has only the in-frame clones, and not every one. Of about 350,000 clones listed, around 87% are singletons. Sequencing input: PBMCs. The source of these receptors is a woman aged 25 to 39 in good health and CMV-seropositive. The CDR3 runs from the conserved cysteine through the conserved F or W. D genes are given only for firm matches. Part of the rows lack a size; the others show once, few, many or a class for expanded clones.

clone_size: .; v_call: TRBV4-3; d_call: .; j_call: TRBJ2-5; cdr3_aa: CASSQEIGSHYWPETQYF; cdr3_nt: TGCGCCAGCAGCCAAGAAATCGGGTCCCACTATTGGCCAGAGACCCAGTACTTC
clone_size: .; v_call: TRBV5-6; d_call: TRBD1; j_call: TRBJ1-5; cdr3_aa: CASSSGQGGNQPQHF; cdr3_nt: TGTGCCAGCAGCTCGGGACAGGGGGGCAATCAGCCCCAGCATTTT
clone_size: .; v_call: TRBV5-8; d_call: .; j_call: TRBJ1-2; cdr3_aa: CASSLDSGRTNYGYTF; cdr3_nt: TGTGCCAGCAGCTTGGACTCGGGCAGAACTAACTATGGCTACACCTTC
clone_size: .; v_call: TRBV13; d_call: TRBD2; j_call: TRBJ2-7; cdr3_aa: CASSLRLAGALGTYEQYF; cdr3_nt: TGTGCCAGCAGCTTACGACTAGCGGGGGCCTTAGGGACCTACGAGCAGTACTTC
clone_size: .; v_call: TRBV27; d_call: .; j_call: TRBJ2-1; cdr3_aa: CASSLRGGPGDEQFF; cdr3_nt: TGTGCCAGCAGTTTACGCGGAGGGCCGGGCGATGAGCAGTTCTTC
clone_size: few; v_call: TRBV5-6; d_call: .; j_call: TRBJ1-5; cdr3_aa: CASSPQKGGGPQHF; cdr3_nt: TGTGCCAGCAGCCCTCAAAAGGGGGGAGGACCCCAGCATTTT
clone_size: .; v_call: TRBV7-8; d_call: TRBD2; j_call: TRBJ2-2; cdr3_aa: CASSLRRGGRAVAGELFF; cdr3_nt: TGTGCCAGCAGCTTACGTCGAGGCGGGAGGGCCGTAGCCGGGGAGCTGTTTTTT
clone_size: .; v_call: TRBV27; d_call: .; j_call: TRBJ1-2; cdr3_aa: CASSSRDTLSDGYTF; cdr3_nt: TGTGCCAGCAGTTCCCGGGACACCCTAAGTGATGGCTACACCTTC
clone_size: .; v_call: TRBV9; d_call: .; j_call: TRBJ1-3; cdr3_aa: CASSPGEVSSGNTIYF; cdr3_nt: TGTGCCAGCAGCCCAGGGGAGGTTAGCTCTGGAAACACCATATATTTT
clone_size: once; v_call: TRBV28; d_call: .; j_call: TRBJ1-2; cdr3_aa: CASSGGRNYGYTF; cdr3_nt: TGTGCCAGCAGTGGGGGGAGGAACTATGGCTACACCTTC
clone_size: .; v_call: TRBV5-6; d_call: .; j_call: TRBJ2-7; cdr3_aa: CASSWDIRPYEQYF; cdr3_nt: TGTGCCAGCAGCTGGGACATCCGACCCTACGAGCAGTACTTC
clone_size: .; v_call: TRBV2; d_call: TRBD1; j_call: TRBJ2-7; cdr3_aa: CASSEQGTGGWNEQYF; cdr3_nt: TGTGCCAGCAGTGAGCAGGGGACAGGGGGCTGGAACGAGCAGTACTTC
clone_size: once; v_call: TRBV28; d_call: TRBD1; j_call: TRBJ2-7; cdr3_aa: CASSSQGAGVAYEQYF; cdr3_nt: TGTGCCAGCAGTTCCCAGGGGGCAGGGGTTGCCTACGAGCAGTACTTC
clone_size: .; v_call: TRBV7-8; d_call: .; j_call: TRBJ1-2; cdr3_aa: CASSLSRGNYGYTF; cdr3_nt: TGTGCCAGCAGCTTATCCAGGGGAAACTATGGCTACACCTTC
clone_size: .; v_call: TRBV14; d_call: TRBD1; j_call: TRBJ2-2; cdr3_aa: CARVDRGTRNTGELFF; cdr3_nt: TGTGCCAGAGTGGACAGGGGAACTCGGAACACCGGGGAGCTGTTTTTT
clone_size: .; v_call: TRBV30; d_call: TRBD1; j_call: TRBJ2-1; cdr3_aa: CAWEGTELSYNEQFF; cdr3_nt: TGTGCCTGGGAAGGGACAGAGTTGTCCTACAATGAGCAGTTCTTC
clone_size: .; v_call: TRBV9; d_call: TRBD2; j_call: TRBJ2-3; cdr3_aa: CASSPIAGGYTDTQYF; cdr3_nt: TGTGCCAGCAGCCCTATAGCGGGGGGCTACACAGATACGCAGTATTTT
clone_size: .; v_call: TRBV9; d_call: .; j_call: TRBJ1-2; cdr3_aa: CASSVEGGRSGDGYTF; cdr3_nt: TGTGCCAGCAGCGTAGAGGGCGGTAGGTCGGGGGATGGCTACACCTTC
clone_size: .; v_call: TRBV29-1; d_call: TRBD2; j_call: TRBJ2-2; cdr3_aa: CSVEDRAGAGELFF; cdr3_nt: TGCAGCGTTGAAGATCGAGCGGGAGCCGGGGAGCTGTTTTTT
clone_size: .; v_call: TRBV7-3; d_call: .; j_call: TRBJ2-3; cdr3_aa: CASSWDLGDTQYF; cdr3_nt: TGTGCCAGCAGCTGGGACCTAGGCGATACGCAGTATTTT
clone_size: .; v_call: TRBV25-1; d_call: .; j_call: TRBJ1-6; cdr3_aa: CASSELDSSPSGSPLHF; cdr3_nt: TGTGCCAGCAGTGAATTGGACAGCAGCCCCTCTGGTTCACCCCTCCACTTT
clone_size: .; v_call: TRBV4-3; d_call: TRBD2; j_call: TRBJ2-3; cdr3_aa: CASSHRKTSGRPDTQYF; cdr3_nt: TGCGCCAGCAGCCATCGCAAGACTAGCGGGAGACCAGATACGCAGTATTTT
clone_size: .; v_call: TRBV19; d_call: .; j_call: TRBJ2-7; cdr3_aa: CASSWGHGTEQYF; cdr3_nt: TGTGCCAGTAGTTGGGGACACGGAACCGAGCAGTACTTC
clone_size: few; v_call: TRBV11-3; d_call: .; j_call: TRBJ2-7; cdr3_aa: CASSPRDGAYEQYF; cdr3_nt: TGTGCCAGCAGCCCCAGGGACGGAGCCTACGAGCAGTACTTC
clone_size: .; v_call: TRBV7-2; d_call: .; j_call: TRBJ2-7; cdr3_aa: CASSPSRVAYEQYF; cdr3_nt: TGTGCCAGCAGCCCTAGCAGGGTTGCCTACGAGCAGTACTTC
clone_size: .; v_call: TRBV30; d_call: .; j_call: TRBJ1-2; cdr3_aa: CAWSVVRGWGYTF; cdr3_nt: TGTGCCTGGAGTGTGGTCAGGGGTTGGGGCTACACCTTC
clone_size: .; v_call: TRBV6-5; d_call: .; j_call: TRBJ2-3; cdr3_aa: CASSRGGTQYF; cdr3_nt: TGTGCCAGCTCACGCGGAGGTACGCAGTATTTT